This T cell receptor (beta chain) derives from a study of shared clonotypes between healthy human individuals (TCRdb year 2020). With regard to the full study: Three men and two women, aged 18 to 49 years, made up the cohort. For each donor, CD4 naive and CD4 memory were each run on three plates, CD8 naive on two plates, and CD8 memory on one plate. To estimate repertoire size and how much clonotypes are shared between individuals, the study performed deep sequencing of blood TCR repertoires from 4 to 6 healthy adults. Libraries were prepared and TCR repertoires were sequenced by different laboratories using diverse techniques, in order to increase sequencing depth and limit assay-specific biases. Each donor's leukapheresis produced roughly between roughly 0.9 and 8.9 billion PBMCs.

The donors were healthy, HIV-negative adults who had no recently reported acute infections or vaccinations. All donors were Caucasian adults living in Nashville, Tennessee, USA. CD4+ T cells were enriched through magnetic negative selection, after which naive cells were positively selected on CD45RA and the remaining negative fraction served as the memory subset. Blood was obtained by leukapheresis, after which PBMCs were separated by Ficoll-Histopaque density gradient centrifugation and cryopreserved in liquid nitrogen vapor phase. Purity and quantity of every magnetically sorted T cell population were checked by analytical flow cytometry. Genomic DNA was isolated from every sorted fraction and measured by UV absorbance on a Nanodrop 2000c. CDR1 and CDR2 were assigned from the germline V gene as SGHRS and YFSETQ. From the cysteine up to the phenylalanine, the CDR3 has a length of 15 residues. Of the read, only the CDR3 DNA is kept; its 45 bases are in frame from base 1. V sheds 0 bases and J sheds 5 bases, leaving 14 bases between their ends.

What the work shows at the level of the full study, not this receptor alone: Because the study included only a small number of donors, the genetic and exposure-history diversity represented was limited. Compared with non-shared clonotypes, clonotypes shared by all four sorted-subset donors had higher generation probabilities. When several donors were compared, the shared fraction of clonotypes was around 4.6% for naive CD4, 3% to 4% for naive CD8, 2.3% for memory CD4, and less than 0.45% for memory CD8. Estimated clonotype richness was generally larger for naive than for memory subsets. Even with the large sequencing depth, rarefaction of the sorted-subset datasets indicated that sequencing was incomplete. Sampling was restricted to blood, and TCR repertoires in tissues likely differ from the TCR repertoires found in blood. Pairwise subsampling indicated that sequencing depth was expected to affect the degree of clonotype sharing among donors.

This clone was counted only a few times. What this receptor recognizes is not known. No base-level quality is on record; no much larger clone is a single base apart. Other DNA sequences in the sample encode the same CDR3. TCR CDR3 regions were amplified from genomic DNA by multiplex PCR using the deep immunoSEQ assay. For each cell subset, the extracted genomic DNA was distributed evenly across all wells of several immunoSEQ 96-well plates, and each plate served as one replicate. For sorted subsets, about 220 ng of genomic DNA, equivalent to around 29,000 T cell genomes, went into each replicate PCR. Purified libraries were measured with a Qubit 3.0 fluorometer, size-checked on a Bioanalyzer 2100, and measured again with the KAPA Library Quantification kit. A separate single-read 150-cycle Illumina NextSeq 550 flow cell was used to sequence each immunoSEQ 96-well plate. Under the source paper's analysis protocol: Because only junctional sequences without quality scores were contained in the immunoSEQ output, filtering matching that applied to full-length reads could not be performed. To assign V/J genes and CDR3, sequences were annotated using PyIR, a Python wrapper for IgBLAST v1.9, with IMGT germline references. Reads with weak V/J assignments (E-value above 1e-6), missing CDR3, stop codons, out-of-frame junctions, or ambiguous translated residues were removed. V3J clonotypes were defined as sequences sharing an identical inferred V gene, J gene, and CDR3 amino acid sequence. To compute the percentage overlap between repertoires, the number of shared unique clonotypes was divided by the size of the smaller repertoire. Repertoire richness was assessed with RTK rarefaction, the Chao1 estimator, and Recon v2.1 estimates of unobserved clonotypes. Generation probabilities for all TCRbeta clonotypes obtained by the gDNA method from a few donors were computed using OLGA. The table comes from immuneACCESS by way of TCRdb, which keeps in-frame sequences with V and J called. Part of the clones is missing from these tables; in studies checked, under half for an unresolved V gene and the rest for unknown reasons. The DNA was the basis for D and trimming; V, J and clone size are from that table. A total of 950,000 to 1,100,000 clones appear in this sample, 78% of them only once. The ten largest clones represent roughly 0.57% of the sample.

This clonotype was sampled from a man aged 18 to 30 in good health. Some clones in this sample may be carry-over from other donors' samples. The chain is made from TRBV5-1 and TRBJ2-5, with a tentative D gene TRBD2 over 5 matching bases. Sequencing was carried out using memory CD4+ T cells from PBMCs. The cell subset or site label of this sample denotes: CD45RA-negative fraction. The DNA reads TGCGCCAGCAGCTTGGCCCTCGCGGGTAGCGAGACCCAGTACTTC. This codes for CASSLALAGSETQYF.